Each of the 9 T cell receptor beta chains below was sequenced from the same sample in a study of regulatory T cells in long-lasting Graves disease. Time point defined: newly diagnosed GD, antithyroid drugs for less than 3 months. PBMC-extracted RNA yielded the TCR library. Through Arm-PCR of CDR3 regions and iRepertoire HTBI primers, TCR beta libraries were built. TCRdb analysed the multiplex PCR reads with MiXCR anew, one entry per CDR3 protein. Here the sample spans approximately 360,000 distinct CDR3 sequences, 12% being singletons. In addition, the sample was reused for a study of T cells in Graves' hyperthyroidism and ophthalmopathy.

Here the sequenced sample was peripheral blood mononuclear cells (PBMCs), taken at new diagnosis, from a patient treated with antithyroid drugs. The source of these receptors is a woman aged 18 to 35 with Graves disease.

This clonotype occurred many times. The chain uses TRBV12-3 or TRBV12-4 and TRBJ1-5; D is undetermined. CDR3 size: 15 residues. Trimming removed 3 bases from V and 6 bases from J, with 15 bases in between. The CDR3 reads CASSFRAGGSQPQHF. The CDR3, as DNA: TGTGCCAGCAGTTTTCGGGCAGGTGGTAGTCAGCCCCAGCATTTT.

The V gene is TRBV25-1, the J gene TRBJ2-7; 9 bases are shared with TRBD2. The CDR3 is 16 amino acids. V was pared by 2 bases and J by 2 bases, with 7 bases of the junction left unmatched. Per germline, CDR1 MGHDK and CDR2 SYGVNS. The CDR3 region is CASSEGAGGLPYEQYF. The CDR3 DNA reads TGTGCCAGCAGTGAAGGGGCGGGAGGGCTCCCCTACGAGCAGTACTTC.

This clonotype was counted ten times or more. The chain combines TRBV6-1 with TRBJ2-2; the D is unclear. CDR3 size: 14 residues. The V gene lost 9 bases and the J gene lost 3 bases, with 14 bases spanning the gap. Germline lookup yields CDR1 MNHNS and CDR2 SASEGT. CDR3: CASCQTVYTGELFF. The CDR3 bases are TGTGCCAGTTGTCAGACGGTGTACACCGGGGAGCTGTTTTTT.

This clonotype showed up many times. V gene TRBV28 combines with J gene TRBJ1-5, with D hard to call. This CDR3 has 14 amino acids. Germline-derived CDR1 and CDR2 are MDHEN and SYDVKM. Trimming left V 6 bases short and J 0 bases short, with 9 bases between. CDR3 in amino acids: CASSPTFSNQPQHF. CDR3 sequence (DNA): TGTGCCAGCAGCCCGACATTTAGCAATCAGCCCCAGCATTTT.

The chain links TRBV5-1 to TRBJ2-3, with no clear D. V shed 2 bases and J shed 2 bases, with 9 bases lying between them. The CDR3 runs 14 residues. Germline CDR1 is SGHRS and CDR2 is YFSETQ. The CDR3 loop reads CASSFGEPTDTQYF. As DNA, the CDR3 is TGCGCCAGCAGCTTTGGGGAACCCACAGATACGCAGTATTTT. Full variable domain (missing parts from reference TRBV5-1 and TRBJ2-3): KAGVTQTPRYLIKTRGQQVTLSCSPISGHRSVSWYQQTPGQGLQFLFEYFSETQRNKGNFPGRFSGRQFSNSRSEMNVSTLELGDSALYLCASSFGEPTDTQYFGPGTRLTVL.

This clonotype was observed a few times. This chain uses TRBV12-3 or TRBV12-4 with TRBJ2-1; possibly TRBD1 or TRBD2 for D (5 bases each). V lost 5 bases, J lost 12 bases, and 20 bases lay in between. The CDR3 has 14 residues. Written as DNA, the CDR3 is TGTGCCAGCAGTCCCCCAGGGAGCCCATCGGGGCAGTTCTTC. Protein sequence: CASSPPGSPSGQFF.

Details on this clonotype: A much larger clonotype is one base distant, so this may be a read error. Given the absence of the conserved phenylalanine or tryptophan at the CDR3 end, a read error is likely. The CDR3 region is CSVDDGEAFS. In DNA form, the CDR3 reads TGCAGCGTTGATGACGGTGAAGCTTTCTCT. V is TRBV29-1 and J is TRBJ1-1; D call uncertain. This CDR3 spans 10 amino acids. Trimming pared 3 bases from V and 7 bases from J, leaving 6 bases between. In germline, CDR1 is SQVTM, CDR2 ANQGSEA.

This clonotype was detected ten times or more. CDR3 bases: TGTGCCAGCAGCCCGACAAGTTGGGAGACCCAGTACTTC. Its translation is CASSPTSWETQYF. The V and J genes are TRBV7-2 and TRBJ2-5; no reliable D call. Trimming took 5 bases from V and 5 from J, leaving 12 bases between them. Germline V CDR1 and CDR2: SGHTA, FQGNSA. This CDR3 is 13 amino acids long.

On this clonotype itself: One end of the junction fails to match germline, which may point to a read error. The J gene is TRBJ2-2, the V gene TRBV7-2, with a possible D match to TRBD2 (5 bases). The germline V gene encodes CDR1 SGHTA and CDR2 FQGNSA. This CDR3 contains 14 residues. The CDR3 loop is CASSFRRLTGELLF. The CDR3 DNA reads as TGTGCCAGCAGCTTTAGGAGACTCACCGGGGAGCTGCTTTTT.